This entry features one T cell receptor (beta chain) sequence. Its antigen remains unknown. This record comes from a study of Ad26.COV2.S vaccination and SARS-CoV-2 variants. The overall study: Administration of Ad26.COV2.S was intramuscular, either once or twice 56 days apart. Points from the study as a whole: A substantial breadth of spike-specific CD8+ and CD4+ T cell responses after vaccination has been reported. Measurement of non-spike TCR breadth gave similar results in vaccine and placebo recipients.

Treatment meaning: some 20 received Ad26.COV2.S at low or high dose, single or two shots; about 5 received placebo; per-sample allocation not given. Day 63 following the first vaccine or placebo injection was when the samples were taken. An 18-55-year-old adult in Boston served as donor. This table comes from immunoSEQ multiplex PCR, and its TCRdb copy is limited to in-frame clones, with some not included. This sample carries about 240,000 clones, around 89% of them seen once, and the ten largest clones take 9.5% to 12%. This CDR3 is built from 16 residues. Germline V gives CDR1 MDHEN, CDR2 SYDVKM. With 1 base removed from V and 2 bases from J, the gap between germline ends came to 15 bases.

The gene calls are TRBV28 and TRBJ2-7; possibly TRBD1 or TRBD2 for D (5 bases each). The sample consisted of peripheral blood, taken in a trial of Ad26.COV2.S vaccine versus placebo. This sequence was found in a person between 18 and 65 years old who received the Ad26.COV2.S COVID-19 vaccine or a placebo. Written as DNA, the CDR3 is TGTGCCAGCAGTTTATTGGGACCCCGGACCGCCTACGAGCAGTACTTC. It specifies CASSLLGPRTAYEQYF.